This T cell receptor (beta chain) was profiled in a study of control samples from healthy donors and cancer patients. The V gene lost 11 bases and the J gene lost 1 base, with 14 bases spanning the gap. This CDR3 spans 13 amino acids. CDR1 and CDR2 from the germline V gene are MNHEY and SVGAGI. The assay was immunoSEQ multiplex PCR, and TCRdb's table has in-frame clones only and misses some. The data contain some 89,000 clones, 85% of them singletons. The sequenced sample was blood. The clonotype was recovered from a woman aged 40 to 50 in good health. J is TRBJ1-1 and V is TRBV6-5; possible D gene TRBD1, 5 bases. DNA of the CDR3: TGTGCCGTATCGCATGGGGGGAACACTGAAGCTTTCTTT. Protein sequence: CAVSHGGNTEAFF.